A selection of T cell receptor beta chains follows, all from one sample in a study of blood T cell repertoires in COVID-19. Assay used: immunoSEQ multiplex PCR; TCRdb lists only in-frame clones, some missing. The repertoire includes 300,000 to 450,000 clones, more than 75% of them detected once, and 0.9% to 1.5% sits in the top ten. Sequenced input: PBMCs or T cells enriched from blood (not recorded which). Receptors were obtained from a woman under 30 who had recovered from COVID-19. Each CDR3 is given with its conserved first and last residue. Each record gives: J gene, V gene, CDR3 protein.

>TRBJ2-2|TRBV11-3
CASSGEWPGELFF
>TRBJ2-5|TRBV7-7
CASSLGISGGSWETQYF
>TRBJ2-7|TRBV29-1
CSVQNRDEQYF
>TRBJ2-1|TRBV7-3
CASSFSRDNEQFF
>TRBJ2-1|TRBV5-1
CASTPHPGGEQFF
>TRBJ2-7|TRBV4-3
CASSPGGLVFHEQYF
>TRBJ2-1|TRBV30
CGWADSSYNEQFF
>TRBJ1-1|TRBV6-5
CASTFGGNTEAFF
>TRBJ2-2|TRBV11-3
CASSPGGGLGMTGELFF
>TRBJ2-7|TRBV9
CASSTSTGAIYEQYF
>TRBJ2-7|TRBV9
CASSVSPGHQWEQYF
>TRBJ1-2|TRBV30
CAWSVRWDRESQANYGYTF
>TRBJ2-7|TRBV6-2/TRBV6-3
CASSWAFSGSYEQYF
>TRBJ2-5|TRBV27
CASNPRGRSSGQETQYF
>TRBJ1-2|TRBV7-2
CASSLVTGGNGYTF
>TRBJ2-1|TRBV7-9
CASVPPAYNEQFF
>TRBJ2-7|TRBV5-1
CASSLESKSSYEQYF
>TRBJ1-1|TRBV5-3
CARSLQGNYQDTEAFF
>TRBJ1-5|TRBV5-8
CASSLGGTGNQPQHF
>TRBJ1-5|TRBV6-5
CASSRAGQHNQPQHF
>TRBJ1-6|TRBV9
CASTLREGINSPLHF
>TRBJ2-7|TRBV19
CASSIVGGTYEQYF
>TRBJ2-1|TRBV12-5
CASAQRVAGATYNEQFF
>TRBJ2-5|TRBV27
CASSTGQGDQETQYF
>TRBJ2-7|TRBV6-5
CASRGYAGGNEQYF
>TRBJ1-4|TRBV5-4
CASSLGGVGTEKLFF
>TRBJ1-1|TRBV9
CASSATGAMNTEAFF
>TRBJ2-1|TRBV9
CASSVSGVGHNEQFF
>TRBJ2-1|TRBV4-1
CASSQERLAGGQDNEQFF
>TRBJ2-5|TRBV5-1
CASSGRDYQETQYF
>TRBJ2-3|TRBV15
CATGDRGRTDTQYF
>TRBJ2-3|TRBV5-1
CASSVEGLALDTQYF
>TRBJ1-5|TRBV4-2
CASSQDDYGDQPQHF
>TRBJ1-2|TRBV9
CASNKDSHYGYTF
>TRBJ1-3|TRBV30
CAWSRGGYTIYF
>TRBJ1-3|TRBV11-2
CASSLDRGGNTIYF
>TRBJ2-2|TRBV18
CASSPPGTNTGELFF